This T cell receptor (beta chain) emerged from a study of CD8 T cells in ankylosing spondylitis. Broader study findings: A TCR beta motif of about 8 highly homologous variants seemed to mark ankylosing spondylitis blood.

Quantitative 5'-RACE was performed with molecular barcodes, and it yielded the TCR beta libraries. MiXCR, run by TCRdb on the 5' RACE reads, gives a single entry per CDR3 protein. The table records approximately 190,000 distinct CDR3 sequences, approximately 13% of them present only once. Ten or more counts support this clonotype. Its antigen remains unidentified. The CDR3 is made up of 13 amino acids. V lost 4 bases and J lost 6, with 11 bases in between. The germline V gene encodes CDR1 SEHNR and CDR2 FQNEAQ (reference sequence). This receptor was obtained from a female donor with ankylosing spondylitis or in good health (not recorded which). This chain links TRBV7-9 with TRBJ2-3, with a tentative D call TRBD1 (6 bases). Source material: blood, either unsorted or a sorted T cell fraction (not recorded which). The CDR3 DNA reads TGTGCCAGCAGCTCCAGGGGCCCCGATACGCAGTATTTT. It yields the protein CASSSRGPDTQYF.